These 16 T cell receptor beta chains share one sample of origin, sequenced in a study of cytomegalovirus exposure and HLA in healthy donors. 60 Vbeta and 13 Jbeta primers were used in PCR. Profiled with immunoSEQ multiplex PCR; TCRdb holds only in-frame clones, not every one. This sample has about 130,000 clones, with around 74% found just once. The sample was PBMCs. These receptors originate from a man aged 35-49 years in good health and CMV-seropositive.

The rearrangement joins TRBV6-1 to TRBJ1-2; D uncertain. V was clipped by 1 base and J by 3 bases, with 6 bases between them. Germline CDR1 is MNHNS and CDR2 is SASEGT. The CDR3 runs to 13 residues. The CDR3, as DNA: TGTGCCAGCAGTGAAGTGGCAGACTATGGCTACACCTTC. Amino acids: CASSEVADYGYTF.

In this sample, this clone turned up a few times. The rearrangement joins TRBV2 to TRBJ1-4; TRBD1 might be the D (5 bases). This CDR3 is 16 amino acids long. Between the trimmed V and J ends, which lost 5 bases and 7 bases, there was a span of 20 bases. The germline V gene has CDR1 SNHLY and CDR2 FYNNEI. The CDR3 loop is CASSWGRLQGSEKLFF. CDR3 in DNA: TGTGCCAGCAGTTGGGGCAGGTTACAAGGGTCTGAAAAACTGTTTTTT.

This clone was seen only a few times. The V gene is TRBV30, the J gene TRBJ1-6; 9 positions match TRBD1. Trimming at V came to 8 bases and at J to 4 bases, leaving 6 bases not matched to a gene. Germline CDR1 GTSNPN, CDR2 SVGIG (reference sequence). This CDR3 region has 14 residues. CDR3 protein: CARRTGEYNSPLHF. For the CDR3, the DNA is TGTGCCAGACGGACAGGGGAGTATAATTCACCCCTCCACTTT.

The J gene is TRBJ2-6, the V gene TRBV27; 7 bases map to TRBD2. Trimming removed 4 bases from V and 8 bases from J; junction bases left unmatched: 11. In germline, CDR1 is MNHEY, CDR2 SMNVEV (reference sequence). The CDR3 loop spans 16 amino acids. This chain's CDR3 is CASSYGGGLSTNVLTF. For the CDR3, the DNA is TGTGCCAGCAGTTATGGCGGGGGACTCTCTACCAACGTCCTGACTTTC.

The rearrangement joins TRBV5-3 to TRBJ2-7; 10 bases map to TRBD2. TRBV5-3 falls under the ORF class, with uncertain function. The CDR3 length is 13 residues. V shed 9 bases and J 5 bases; nucleotides not matched to a gene: 8. The CDR3 region is CANLDLAGDEQYF. The CDR3, as DNA: TGTGCCAACCTGGACCTAGCGGGGGACGAGCAGTACTTC.

This clone was detected a few times. The chain couples TRBV5-1 to TRBJ2-3, with 12 bases aligning to TRBD2. This CDR3 contains 16 residues. CDR1 and CDR2 from the germline V gene are SGHRS and YFSETQ. V dropped 0 bases and J dropped 6; count of bases not matched to a gene: 5. This CDR3 is CASSLELAGGQDTQYF. The CDR3 nucleotides read TGCGCCAGCAGCTTGGAGCTAGCGGGGGGGCAGGATACGCAGTATTTT.

Of note for this clone: Other DNA sequences in this sample translate to the same CDR3. The chain links TRBV2 to TRBJ1-1; D perhaps matches TRBD1 (6 bases). The V gene's germline CDR1 is SNHLY and CDR2 FYNNEI. This CDR3 comprises 15 residues. Trimming left V 6 bases short and J 2 bases short, with 16 bases between. CDR3 coding DNA: TGTGCCAGCAGCGAACCTCAGGGGTCTAACACTGAAGCTTTCTTT. Amino acid sequence: CASSEPQGSNTEAFF. The entire variable domain, with the rest obtained from reference TRBV2 and TRBJ1-1, is as follows: EPEVTQTPSHQVTQMGQEVILRCVPISNHLYFYWYRQILGQKVEFLVSFYNNEISEKSEIFDDQFSVERPDGSNFTLKIRSTKLEDSAMYFCASSEPQGSNTEAFFGQGTRLTVV.

The V gene is TRBV6-5, the J gene TRBJ2-7; tentatively, D is TRBD1 (6 bases). The germline CDR1 and CDR2 sequences are MNHEY and SVGAGI. The CDR3 spans 14 residues. Between the trimmed V and J ends, which lost 2 bases and 7 bases, there was a span of 15 bases. CDR3 protein: CASSYRTESGEQYF. The CDR3 DNA follows: TGTGCCAGCAGTTACAGGACAGAATCGGGAGAGCAGTACTTC.

This CDR3 is CASSLDRVFGNTIYF. CDR3 DNA: TGCGCCAGCAGCTTGGACAGGGTTTTCGGAAACACCATATATTTT. J is TRBJ1-3 and V is TRBV5-1, with D perhaps TRBD1 (6 bases). The V end was cut by 0 bases, the J end by 4 bases, with 11 bases between. This CDR3 region has 15 residues. Germline-derived CDR1 and CDR2 are SGHRS and YFSETQ.

This chain uses TRBV9 with TRBJ1-4, with a possible D match to TRBD1 (5 bases). CDR1 and CDR2 (germline): SGDLS, YYNGEE. V was cut by 0 bases and J by 10 bases, with 13 bases left in between. The CDR3 is 14 amino acids. CDR3 residues: CASSVGGEQTKLFF. CDR3 coding DNA: TGTGCCAGCAGCGTAGGGGGCGAACAGACAAAACTGTTTTTT.

The J gene is TRBJ2-7, the V gene TRBV29-1, with D perhaps TRBD2 (6 bases). The CDR3 consists of 14 residues. V was shortened by 3 bases and J by 0 bases, with 12 bases between the two germline ends. Germline CDR1 is SQVTM and CDR2 is ANQGSEA. CDR3 coding DNA: TGCAGCGTTGAGTTGCGGGGAAGCTCCTACGAGCAGTACTTC. It codes for CSVELRGSSYEQYF.

The CDR3: CASSLGVETNQPQHF. The CDR3 nucleotides are TGTGCCAGCAGCCTAGGGGTAGAGACAAATCAGCCCCAGCATTTT. This chain joins TRBV28 and TRBJ1-5; D is possibly TRBD1 (5 bases). This CDR3 is 15 amino acids long. CDR1 and CDR2 (germline): MDHEN, SYDVKM. Deletions cut 6 bases from V and 4 bases from J, with 16 bases between.

V is TRBV27 and J is TRBJ2-7, with D perhaps matching TRBD1 (6 bases). V was cut by 5 bases and J by 4 bases, with 12 bases left in between. This CDR3 spans 13 amino acids. CDR1 is MNHEY, CDR2 SMNVEV, per germline (reference sequence). The CDR3 sequence is CASSPDRKYEQYF. CDR3 in DNA: TGTGCCAGCAGTCCGGACAGAAAATACGAGCAGTACTTC.

This clone was recorded only once. The V call is TRBV18, the J call TRBJ2-7; 7 bases fit TRBD2. Germline V gene sequence: CDR1 KGHSH, CDR2 LQKENI. V lost 6 bases, J lost 6 bases, and 20 bases stayed unmatched. The CDR3 consists of 17 residues. The CDR3: CASSKLAGSEPAGEQYF. DNA of the CDR3: TGTGCCAGCTCCAAATTAGCGGGCTCCGAACCCGCCGGCGAGCAGTACTTC.

Only a few counts were recorded for this clone. The chain couples TRBV27 to TRBJ1-1, with 9 bases lining up with TRBD1. Germline lookup yields CDR1 MNHEY and CDR2 SMNVEV (reference sequence). V gave up 3 bases and J gave up 4 bases; unmatched junction bases: 6. The CDR3 runs 15 residues. Here the CDR3 DNA reads TGTGCCAGCAGTTTCCGCGGGACAGGGTCCACTGAAGCTTTCTTT. This translates into CASSFRGTGSTEAFF.

This clone was recorded only once. V and J are TRBV2 and TRBJ1-2; D call uncertain. Germline V gene lookup returns CDR1 SNHLY and CDR2 FYNNEI. The CDR3 covers 16 residues. The V end was cut by 8 bases, the J end by 5 bases, with 24 bases between. The CDR3 loop is CASVPRGEPNPYGYTF. DNA of the CDR3: TGTGCCAGCGTCCCCAGAGGTGAACCGAACCCTTATGGCTACACCTTC.